Shown below are 26 T cell receptor beta chains from a single sample sequenced in a study of T cells in Graves' hyperthyroidism and ophthalmopathy (dated by TCRdb to between 2018 and 2020). Library method: multiplex PCR. TCRdb names Illumina HiSeq 2000 as the instrument used. TCR beta CDR3 regions were amplified from RNA transcripts. A first-round RT-PCR of the TCR CDR3 used the HTBI primer set with the Qiagen OneStep RT-PCR kit. TCRdb applied fastp at Q25 and MiXCR to the public reads, then kept only in-frame beta chains. A single entry per CDR3 protein holds the most common genes and DNA from its merged rows. In this sample the table shows some 400,000 distinct CDR3 sequences, about 18% of which occur a single time. The top ten constitute about 3.7% of the sample. The sample comprised blood. The receptors shown here come from a young woman with Graves' hyperthyroidism.

The chain carries TRBV11-1 and TRBJ2-4; D is undetermined. Germline assignment: CDR1 SGHAT and CDR2 FQDESV (reference sequence). The CDR3 length is 15 residues. V lost 1 base and J lost 1, with 8 bases in between. The DNA of the CDR3 is TGTGCCAGCAGCTTAGGGGGAAAGGCCAAAAACATTCAGTACTTC. Its translation is CASSLGGKAKNIQYF.

This clonotype came up many times. The rearrangement links TRBV11-1 to TRBJ1-1, with D perhaps matching TRBD1 (6 bases). The V gene lost 5 bases and the J gene lost 5 bases, with 27 bases spanning the gap. Germline assignment: CDR1 SGHAT and CDR2 FQDESV (reference sequence). This CDR3 is built from 18 residues. The CDR3 spells CASSPLGYREGRSTEAFF. The CDR3 DNA is TGTGCCAGCAGCCCCCTTGGGTACAGGGAGGGAAGGAGTACTGAAGCTTTCTTT.

This clonotype was detected many times. This chain uses TRBV29-1 with TRBJ2-5; no firm D call. Per the germline V gene, CDR1 is SQVTM and CDR2 is ANQGSEA. Trimming stripped 7 bases from V and 4 bases from J, with 10 bases between. There are 11 residues in the CDR3. The CDR3 reads CSAGEAETQYF. In DNA, the CDR3 is TGCAGCGCCGGAGAGGCAGAGACCCAGTACTTC.

This clonotype was seen ten or more times. The J gene is TRBJ1-1, the V gene TRBV6-5; D possibly corresponds to TRBD1 (5 bases). The CDR3 contains 13 residues. CDR1 is MNHEY and CDR2 is SVGAGI in the germline V gene. V was shortened by 6 bases and J by 4 bases, with 12 bases between the two germline ends. CDR3: CASSTGGGTEAFF. The CDR3 coding sequence is TGTGCCAGCAGCACAGGCGGAGGCACTGAAGCTTTCTTT.

In its sample, this clonotype was seen many times. This chain connects TRBV28 to TRBJ1-1, with 7 bases identical to TRBD1. Trimming at V came to 5 bases and at J to 2 bases, leaving 8 bases not matched to a gene. The CDR3 sequence is 15 residues long. Germline loops: CDR1 MDHEN, CDR2 SYDVKM. The CDR3 is CASSLQGGGNTEAFF. The CDR3 coding sequence is TGTGCCAGCAGTCTCCAGGGGGGGGGCAACACTGAAGCTTTCTTT.

For the CDR3, the DNA is TGTGCCAGCAGCGCCCCGGGACTAGCGATCTACGAGCAGTACTTC. Protein: CASSAPGLAIYEQYF. V usage is TRBV6-2 or TRBV6-3 and J usage is TRBJ2-7; TRBD2 aligns across 10 bases. This CDR3 spans 15 amino acids. Looked up from germline, CDR1 is MNHEY and CDR2 is SVGEGT. V gave up 6 bases and J gave up 3 bases; unmatched junction bases: 8.

CDR3 loop: CASSAPGGTSYEQYF. CDR3 bases: TGTGCCAGCAGTGCCCCGGGTGGCACCTCCTACGAGCAGTACTTC. The J gene is TRBJ2-7, the V gene TRBV25-1; no clear D. Germline V gene lookup returns CDR1 MGHDK and CDR2 SYGVNS. The CDR3 runs to 15 residues. V lost 4 bases, J lost 0 bases, and 13 bases lay in between.

This clonotype was seen ten or more times. This chain uses TRBV3-1 with TRBJ1-1; D is unclear. The CDR3 totals 14 residues. Germline-derived CDR1 and CDR2 are LGHDT and YNNKEL (reference sequence). With 4 bases removed from V and 1 base from J, the gap between germline ends came to 10 bases. CDR3 DNA sequence: TGTGCCAGCAGCCTCAGAATCCCGAACACTGAAGCTTTCTTT. Residues: CASSLRIPNTEAFF. Filled out from reference TRBV3-1 and TRBJ1-1, the complete variable domain reads DTAVSQTPKYLVTQMGNDKSIKCEQNLGHDTMYWYKQDSKKFLKIMFSYNNKELIINETVPNRFSPKSPDKAHLNLHINSLELGDSAVYFCASSLRIPNTEAFFGQGTRLTVV.

This clonotype was seen at least ten times. The rearrangement uses TRBV6-2 or TRBV6-3 and TRBJ2-7, with D perhaps matching TRBD1 (6 bases). CDR1 is MNHEY, CDR2 SVGEGT, per germline. CDR3 length: 17 residues. V was shortened by 2 bases and J by 4 bases, with 21 bases between the two germline ends. CDR3 in amino acids: CASSYRFPRRGTYEQYF. Written as DNA, the CDR3 is TGTGCCAGCAGTTACCGGTTCCCCCGCAGGGGTACATACGAGCAGTACTTC.

This chain connects TRBV2 to TRBJ2-5; TRBD1 aligns across 8 bases. Germline V gene sequence: CDR1 SNHLY, CDR2 FYNNEI. The trim removed 5 bases at V and 5 bases at J, leaving 7 bases unmatched. The CDR3 consists of 14 residues. This CDR3 reads CASSLRGPGETQYF. For the CDR3, the DNA is TGTGCCAGCAGTCTCAGGGGGCCTGGGGAGACCCAGTACTTC.

The table lists this clonotype with many counts. The rearrangement joins TRBV6-2 or TRBV6-3 to TRBJ2-7; maybe TRBD1 (6 bases). V lost 4 bases and J lost 5, with 21 bases in between. The CDR3 consists of 16 residues. Germline V gene lookup returns CDR1 MNHEY and CDR2 SVGEGT. The DNA of the CDR3 is TGTGCCAGCAGTTCCCGGGACATCGGGCGTTGGAACGAGCAGTACTTC. Protein: CASSSRDIGRWNEQYF.

This clonotype was detected only once. The rearrangement joins TRBV27 to TRBJ1-2; no definite D call. The V and J ends lost 2 bases and 1 base respectively, with 11 bases between them. Germline lookup yields CDR1 MNHEY and CDR2 SMNVEV (reference sequence). The CDR3 length is 15 residues. The CDR3 spells CASSLTPQFNYGYTF. The DNA of the CDR3 is TGTGCCAGCAGTTTAACCCCACAGTTTAACTATGGCTACACCTTC.

This clonotype was counted at least ten times. The chain recombines TRBV12-3 or TRBV12-4 with TRBJ2-2; D is unclear. Trimming took off 6 bases at V and 7 bases at J, with 12 bases between the two ends. This CDR3 is built from 13 residues. The CDR3 protein is CASSLDGRGELFF. CDR3 nucleotides: TGTGCCAGCAGCCTAGACGGGCGCGGGGAGCTGTTTTTT.

The rearrangement joins TRBV5-1 to TRBJ2-5, with 16 bases fitting TRBD2. Germline CDR1 reads SGHRS; CDR2 reads YFSETQ. This CDR3 has 15 amino acids. V lost 3 bases, J lost 8 bases, and 4 bases stayed unmatched. CDR3 nucleotide sequence: TGCGCCAGCAGCTCCGGGACTAGCGGGGGGGATACCCAGTACTTC. Translating gives CASSSGTSGGDTQYF.

This clonotype appeared many times. The gene calls are TRBV7-8 and TRBJ1-5; D gene unclear. The germline CDR1 and CDR2 sequences are SGHVS and FQNEAQ. The CDR3 totals 13 residues. The V end was cut by 8 bases, the J end by 2 bases, with 10 bases between. This CDR3 reads CASAWNRNQPQHF. Here the CDR3 DNA reads TGTGCCAGCGCATGGAATCGCAATCAGCCCCAGCATTTT.

This clonotype occurred many times. This chain links TRBV20-1 with TRBJ2-7, with D hard to call. V shed 3 bases and J shed 2 bases, with 8 bases lying between them. The CDR3 is made up of 12 amino acids. Germline-derived CDR1 and CDR2 are DFQATT and SNEGSKA (reference sequence). In DNA form, the CDR3 reads TGCAGTGCTAGTGGCGAGCCCTACGAGCAGTACTTC. Amino acid sequence: CSASGEPYEQYF.

This clonotype was picked up many times. V gene TRBV7-9 combines with J gene TRBJ2-7, with 8 bases fitting TRBD1. The CDR3 consists of 14 residues. With V trimmed by 2 bases and J by 10 bases, 10 bases remained unmatched. CDR1 SEHNR and CDR2 FQNEAQ come from the germline V gene (reference sequence). The CDR3 bases are TGTGCCAGCAGCTTATCGTACATGACAGGGGATCAGTACTTC. This codes for CASSLSYMTGDQYF. The full variable domain, in which reference TRBV7-9 and TRBJ2-7 provide the parts outside the CDR3, is DTGVSQNPRHKITKRGQNVTFRCDPISEHNRLYWYRQTLGQGPEFLTYFQNEAQLEKSRLLSDRFSAERPKGSFSTLEIQRTEQGDSAMYLCASSLSYMTGDQYFGPGTRLTVT.

This clonotype was picked up many times. The gene calls are TRBV4-1 and TRBJ2-7; D is tentatively TRBD1 or TRBD2 (5 bases each). The V gene's germline CDR1 is MGHRA and CDR2 YSYEKL. Trimming cost V 1 base and J 7 bases, with 17 bases left between them. The CDR3 extends over 15 amino acids. Here the CDR3 DNA reads TGCGCCAGCAGCCAAGTTAAAGAGGTGGGGGAAGAGCAGTACTTC. This encodes CASSQVKEVGEEQYF.

This clonotype was counted ten times or more. This chain connects TRBV27 to TRBJ2-5, with D possibly TRBD1 on 5 matching bases. V gave up 5 bases and J gave up 5 bases, with 15 bases separating them. Germline CDR1 MNHEY, CDR2 SMNVEV (reference sequence). CDR3 length equals 14 residues. CDR3 sequence (DNA): TGTGCCAGCAGTAGTGGACACCCGGAGGAGACCCAGTACTTC. As protein: CASSSGHPEETQYF.

Note on this clonotype: One junction end disagrees with the germline gene, perhaps due to a read error. The chain is built from TRBV12-3 or TRBV12-4 and TRBJ1-4, with 8 nucleotides matching TRBD1. The CDR3 length is 13 residues. CDR3 region: CVSSFSRQGNLFF. The CDR3 region has the DNA TGTGTCAGCAGTTTTTCCCGACAGGGGAATTTGTTTTTT.

Ten or more counts support this clonotype. This chain links TRBV15 with TRBJ2-2; 9 nucleotides agree with TRBD2. Germline values: CDR1 LNHNV, CDR2 YYDKDF (reference sequence). V shed 3 bases and J 6 bases; nucleotides not matched to a gene: 5. This CDR3 has 15 residues. The CDR3 region has the DNA TGTGCCACCAGCAGCGCGGGGGGGCCGGCCGGGGAGCTGTTTTTT. Translating it yields CATSSAGGPAGELFF.

This clonotype was detected many times. The genes are TRBV12-3 or TRBV12-4 and TRBJ2-7; 9 bases agree with TRBD1. V lost 4 bases, J lost 11 bases, and 18 bases stayed unmatched. The length of the CDR3 is 16 residues. The chain's CDR3 is CASSYRPTGGRGTKYF. CDR3 DNA: TGTGCCAGCAGTTATAGACCGACAGGGGGTAGAGGGACAAAGTACTTC.

This clonotype came up many times. An end of the junction differs from the germline gene, which may be a read error. V and J are TRBV3-1 and TRBJ1-5; 8 bases agree with TRBD1. CDR3 length: 14 residues. Germline V gene data show CDR1 as LGHDT and CDR2 as YNNKEL (reference sequence). The CDR3 reads CASSEGTGGQLQHF. Here the CDR3 DNA reads TGTGCCAGCAGCGAAGGGACAGGCGGTCAGCTCCAGCATTTT.

This sequence joins TRBV6-1 and TRBJ2-5, with 10 bases lining up with TRBD2. V trimming: 11 bases; J trimming: 6 bases; junction bases outside the gene matches: 18. Germline lookup yields CDR1 MNHNS and CDR2 SASEGT. This CDR3 has 16 amino acids. The CDR3 loop is CAAAEGLAGDRKTQYF. CDR3 sequence (DNA): TGTGCCGCAGCGGAGGGGCTAGCGGGGGATCGAAAGACCCAGTACTTC.

This rearrangement joins TRBV3-1 to TRBJ1-1, with 7 bases lining up with TRBD1. V lost 3 bases to trimming and J lost 7 bases; unmatched junction nucleotides: 8. CDR3 length: 14 residues. Germline V gives CDR1 LGHDT, CDR2 YNNKEL (reference sequence). CDR3 amino acids: CASSHLPGGSEAFF. The CDR3 region has the DNA TGTGCCAGCAGCCACCTTCCAGGGGGTAGTGAAGCTTTCTTT.

V gene TRBV19 combines with J gene TRBJ2-2, with D possibly TRBD2 on 6 matching bases. V lost 3 bases and J lost 5, with 16 bases in between. CDR1 is LNHDA and CDR2 is SQIVND in the germline V gene (reference sequence). This CDR3 has 16 residues. CDR3 loop: CASSIGGGRGTGELFF. In nucleotides, the CDR3 is TGTGCCAGTAGTATCGGAGGAGGGCGCGGGACCGGGGAGCTGTTTTTT. The complete variable domain, with remaining parts taken from reference TRBV19 and TRBJ2-2, reads DGGITQSPKYLFRKEGQNVTLSCEQNLNHDAMYWYRQDPGQGLRLIYYSQIVNDFQKGDIAEGYSVSREKKESFPLTVTSAQKNPTAFYLCASSIGGGRGTGELFFGEGSRLTVL.